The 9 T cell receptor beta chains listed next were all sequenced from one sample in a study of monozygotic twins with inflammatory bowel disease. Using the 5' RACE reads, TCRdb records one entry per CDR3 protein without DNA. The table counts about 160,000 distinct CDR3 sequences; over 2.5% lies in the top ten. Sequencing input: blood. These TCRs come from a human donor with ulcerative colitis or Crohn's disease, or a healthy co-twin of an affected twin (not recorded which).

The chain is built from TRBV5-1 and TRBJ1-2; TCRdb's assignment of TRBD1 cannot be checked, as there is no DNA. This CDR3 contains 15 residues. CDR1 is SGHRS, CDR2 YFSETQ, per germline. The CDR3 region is CASSPRTDLNYGYTF.

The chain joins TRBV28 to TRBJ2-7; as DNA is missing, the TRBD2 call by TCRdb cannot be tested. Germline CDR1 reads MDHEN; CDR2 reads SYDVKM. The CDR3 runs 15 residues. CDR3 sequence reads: CASSLLSVILQEQYF.

CDR3: CASSTRLAGENIQYF. V and J are TRBV28 and TRBJ2-4; TCRdb reports TRBD2, a call that lacks DNA to check it against. In germline, CDR1 is MDHEN, CDR2 SYDVKM. The CDR3 runs to 15 residues.

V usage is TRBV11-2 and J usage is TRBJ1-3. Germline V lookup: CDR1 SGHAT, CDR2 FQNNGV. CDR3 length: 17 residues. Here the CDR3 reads CASSSLPTNRFGNTIYF.

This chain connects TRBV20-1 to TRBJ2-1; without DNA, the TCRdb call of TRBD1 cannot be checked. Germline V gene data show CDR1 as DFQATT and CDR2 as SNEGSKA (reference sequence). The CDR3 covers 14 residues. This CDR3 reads CSARGQGRVNEQFF.

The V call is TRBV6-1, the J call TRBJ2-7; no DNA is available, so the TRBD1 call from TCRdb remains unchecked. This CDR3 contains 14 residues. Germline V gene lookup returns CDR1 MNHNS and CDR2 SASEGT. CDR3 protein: CASSPRQGAHEQYF.

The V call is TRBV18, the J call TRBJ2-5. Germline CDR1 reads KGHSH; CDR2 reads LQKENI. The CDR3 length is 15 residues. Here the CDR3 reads CASSPLTKYQETQYF.

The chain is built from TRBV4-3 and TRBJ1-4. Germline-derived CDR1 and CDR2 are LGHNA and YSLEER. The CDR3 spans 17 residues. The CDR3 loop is CASSQDQGWRANEKLFF.

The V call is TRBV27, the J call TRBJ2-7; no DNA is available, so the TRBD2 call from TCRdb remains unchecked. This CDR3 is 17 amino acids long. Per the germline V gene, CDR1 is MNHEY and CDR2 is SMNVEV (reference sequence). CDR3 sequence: CASSPVLLAGSTYEQYF.